The 3 T cell receptor beta chains reported below all come from one sample, sequenced in a study of T cells in narcolepsy. TCRdb's table, derived via immunoSEQ multiplex PCR, lists solely in-frame clones and lacks some. The sample lists over 30,000 clones, approximately 80% occurring once. What was sequenced was CD45RA- memory CD4+ T cells from PBMCs. The source is a human donor with narcolepsy.

The rearrangement links TRBV9 to TRBJ2-7, with 11 bases aligning to TRBD2. Germline loops: CDR1 SGDLS, CDR2 YYNGEE. This CDR3 has 15 amino acids. Germline trimming cut 2 bases from V and 2 bases from J; bases unmatched to any gene: 3. CDR3 nucleotide sequence: TGTGCCAGCAGCGTTAGCGGGGGGGCGACCTACGAGCAGTACTTC. Protein sequence: CASSVSGGATYEQYF.

The chain employs TRBV18 and TRBJ2-3; a weak D match, TRBD1 (5 bases). The CDR3 is made up of 16 amino acids. Germline loops: CDR1 KGHSH, CDR2 LQKENI. The V and J ends lost 3 bases and 2 bases respectively, with 15 bases between them. The CDR3 is CASSPLVQENTDTQYF. CDR3 in DNA: TGTGCCAGCTCACCTCTAGTACAGGAGAACACAGATACGCAGTATTTT. The full variable domain, in which reference TRBV18 and TRBJ2-3 provide the parts outside the CDR3, is NAGVMQNPRHLVRRRGQEARLRCSPMKGHSHVYWYRQLPEEGLKFMVYLQKENIIDESGMPKERFSAEFPKEGPSILRIQQVVRGDSAAYFCASSPLVQENTDTQYFGPGTRLTVL.

The chain joins TRBV9 to TRBJ2-5; D call uncertain. The DNA end is a closer match to TRBJ2-7, so the J assignment may be wrong. Germline-derived CDR1 and CDR2 are SGDLS and YYNGEE. The CDR3 length is 13 residues. The CDR3 DNA is TGTGCCAGCAGCGTAGATGAGGCCTACGAGCAGTACTTC. Protein sequence: CASSVDEAYEQYF.